This TCR beta chain emerged from a study of T cell responses to AZD1222 COVID-19 vaccine. The CDR3 consists of 17 residues. Germline assignment: CDR1 KGHSH and CDR2 LQKENI. The ends lost 6 bases at V and 4 bases at J; junction bases unmatched: 17. The data were produced by immunoSEQ multiplex PCR, yet TCRdb's version contains in-frame clones alone and is incomplete. This sample has 150,000 to 200,000 clones; 70% to 90% occur once, and the top ten carry 4% to 5.5%. On this clone itself: What it recognizes is unknown.

Overall study results and limits: A mostly white British donor set with more females was recruited, and clonal diversity was possibly underestimated. Two AZD1222 doses significantly raised spike-specific TCR breadth and depth over controls.

The TCR sequence derives from an adult who received the AZD1222 COVID-19 vaccine. The genes are TRBV18 and TRBJ1-1; TRBD1 matches at 7 bases. This specimen consisted of peripheral blood, obtained 28 days after the second AZD1222 dose. The CDR3 spells CASSQKPGQARSTEAFF. The DNA of the CDR3 is TGTGCCAGCTCTCAAAAGCCCGGACAGGCTCGAAGCACTGAAGCTTTCTTT.